These 32 T cell receptor beta chains originate from one sample sequenced in a study of metastatic and nonmetastatic thyroid tumors. TCRdb recomputed clones from the PCR reads via MiXCR. The data hold around 15,000 clones, with approximately 24% observed a single time. Patients underwent thyroid surgery, and none had received any treatment before it. Sample: tumor tissue. The receptors come from a male donor with papillary thyroid cancer or a benign thyroid nodule (not recorded which). Some clones in this sample may be carry-over from other donors' samples.

The chain employs TRBV27 and TRBJ2-1; 10 nucleotides line up with TRBD2. Germline loops: CDR1 MNHEY, CDR2 SMNVEV (reference sequence). The ends lost 7 bases at V and 10 bases at J; junction bases unmatched: 10. CDR3 length equals 14 residues. This CDR3 is CASIRTSGPREQFF. The CDR3 nucleotides are TGTGCCAGCATCCGGACTAGCGGTCCCAGGGAGCAGTTCTTC.

The J gene is TRBJ1-1, the V gene TRBV7-9, with 7 bases that match TRBD1. Germline trimming cut 7 bases from V and 4 bases from J; bases unmatched to any gene: 9. The CDR3 spans 14 residues. Germline-derived CDR1 and CDR2 are SEHNR and FQNEAQ (reference sequence). Here the CDR3 reads CASIQQGLVTEAFF. DNA of the CDR3: TGTGCCAGCATCCAACAGGGGTTGGTCACTGAAGCTTTCTTT. Supplemented by reference TRBV7-9 and TRBJ1-1, the full variable domain reads DTGVSQNPRHKITKRGQNVTFRCDPISEHNRLYWYRQTLGQGPEFLTYFQNEAQLEKSRLLSDRFSAERPKGSFSTLEIQRTEQGDSAMYLCASIQQGLVTEAFFGQGTRLTVV.

The chain employs TRBV9 and TRBJ2-7, with D uncertain. V lost 0 bases to trimming and J lost 5 bases, with 12 bases between them. CDR3 length: 14 residues. In germline, CDR1 is SGDLS, CDR2 YYNGEE. The DNA of the CDR3 is TGTGCCAGCAGCGTAGCTGTGGGCCTCGACGAGCAGTACTTC. As protein: CASSVAVGLDEQYF.

The CDR3 DNA reads TGTGCCAGCAGCCCCGGGACACATGCCTACGAGCAGTACTTC. Amino acids: CASSPGTHAYEQYF. The chain recombines TRBV3-1 with TRBJ2-7; D may be TRBD1 (6 bases). The CDR3 has 14 amino acids. The V end lost 4 bases, the J end lost 2 bases, and 12 bases lay between the germline ends. The germline CDR1 and CDR2 sequences are LGHDT and YNNKEL (reference sequence).

This clone has at least ten counts. V is TRBV9 and J is TRBJ2-5, with D tentatively TRBD1 (5 bases). The CDR3 is 13 amino acids. The ends were cut back, 5 bases at V and 3 bases at J, with 11 bases in the middle. In germline, CDR1 is SGDLS, CDR2 YYNGEE. The CDR3 loop is CASSLGVKETQYF. Here the CDR3 DNA reads TGTGCCAGCAGTTTAGGGGTCAAAGAGACCCAGTACTTC.

This clone has more than one count but fewer than ten. The chain couples TRBV6-2 or TRBV6-3 to TRBJ2-7; no definite D call. Germline V gene lookup returns CDR1 MNHEY and CDR2 SVGEGT. The CDR3 runs to 14 residues. V was pared by 8 bases and J by 3 bases, with 17 bases between. CDR3 bases: TGTGCCAGCCGAAAAGAATCTTCGGGCTACGAGCAGTACGTC. This sequence encodes CASRKESSGYEQYV.

The CDR3 bases are TGCAGAGCCTGGTGGGCTGCTTTAGAGACCCAGTACTTC. Translating gives CRAWWAALETQYF. This sequence joins TRBV20-1 and TRBJ2-5; D is unclear. Germline V gives CDR1 DFQATT, CDR2 SNEGSKA (reference sequence). This CDR3 contains 13 residues.

This chain joins TRBV20-1 and TRBJ1-2; D gene uncertain. Per germline, CDR1 DFQATT and CDR2 SNEGSKA (reference sequence). The CDR3 loop spans 12 amino acids. Trimming cost V 5 bases and J 5 bases, with 12 bases left between them. CDR3 coding DNA: TGCAGTGCTTGGACTGGGGATTATGGCTACACCTTC. Residues: CSAWTGDYGYTF.

The CDR3 DNA reads TGTGCCAGCAGCTTAGCCCCCGGTGTCACTGAAGCTTTCTTT. It codes for CASSLAPGVTEAFF. The chain employs TRBV7-2 and TRBJ1-1; D remains ambiguous. The CDR3 length is 14 residues. CDR1 is SGHTA and CDR2 is FQGNSA in the germline V gene. V gave up 0 bases and J gave up 4 bases, with 9 bases separating them.

This clone has a count of ten or more. The J gene is TRBJ2-1, the V gene TRBV6-1; 8 nucleotides agree with TRBD2. The CDR3 contains 15 residues. After removal of 4 bases from V and 4 bases from J, the junction contained 6 bases not matched to a gene. Germline V gives CDR1 MNHNS, CDR2 SASEGT. CDR3 nucleotides: TGTGCCAGCAGTGGCCAGGAGCGGGGGTACAATGAGCAGTTCTTC. Its protein product is CASSGQERGYNEQFF.

The sample holds many counts of this clone. Here the CDR3 DNA reads TGTGCCAGCAGATCTGGGGGCGGGGATGAAAAACTGTTTTTT. Translation gives CASRSGGGDEKLFF. The chain couples TRBV6-1 to TRBJ1-4; TRBD1 is a possible D gene (6 bases). Germline V gene data show CDR1 as MNHNS and CDR2 as SASEGT. V was pared by 6 bases and J by 6 bases, with 14 bases between. The CDR3 has 14 amino acids.

This clone turned up a few times. The gene calls are TRBV28 and TRBJ1-2; D call uncertain. Germline lookup yields CDR1 MDHEN and CDR2 SYDVKM. V dropped 8 bases and J dropped 2 bases, with 9 bases sitting between them. The CDR3 covers 12 residues. In DNA form, the CDR3 reads TGTGCCAGCTACACAGAGAACTATGGCTACACCTTC. It is translated as CASYTENYGYTF.

This clone was detected ten times or more. The chain recombines TRBV7-9 with TRBJ2-7; possible D gene TRBD2, 5 bases. In germline, CDR1 is SEHNR, CDR2 FQNEAQ (reference sequence). V shed 5 bases and J shed 3 bases, with 17 bases lying between them. The CDR3 contains 15 residues. CDR3 sequence: CASSPHPDGNYEQYF. The CDR3 nucleotides read TGTGCCAGCAGCCCCCACCCGGACGGGAACTACGAGCAGTACTTC.

Of note for this clone: This may arise from a read error, as a much more abundant clone is one base away. The chain recombines TRBV7-2 with TRBJ2-5, with 9 bases matching TRBD1. Germline V gene data show CDR1 as SGHTA and CDR2 as FQGNSA. J gave up 5 bases and V 4 bases, and 5 bases lay outside the gene matches. The CDR3 totals 14 residues. CDR3 amino acids: CASSSDRGVETQYF. The CDR3 coding sequence is TGTGCCAGCAGCTCTGACAGGGGGGTGGAGACCCAGTACTTC.

This clone was seen many times. The chain couples TRBV30 to TRBJ1-5; a weak D match, TRBD1 (5 bases). This CDR3 has 16 residues. Germline V gives CDR1 GTSNPN, CDR2 SVGIG (reference sequence). Trimming took off 0 bases at V and 2 bases at J, with 14 bases between the two ends. In nucleotides, the CDR3 is TGTGCCTGGAGTGTAGGGACCCAGACGGGCAATCAGCCCCAGCATTTT. It yields the protein CAWSVGTQTGNQPQHF.

The chain links TRBV20-1 to TRBJ1-2; the D is unclear. There are 11 residues in the CDR3. The V and J ends lost 6 bases and 8 bases respectively, with 13 bases between them. Per germline, CDR1 DFQATT and CDR2 SNEGSKA (reference sequence). CDR3 loop: CSASLRSGYTF. CDR3 coding DNA: TGCAGTGCCAGTCTCAGGTCGGGCTACACCTTC.

This clone was seen many times. This chain uses TRBV2 with TRBJ2-3; perhaps TRBD2 as D (6 bases). Trimming pared 8 bases from V and 3 bases from J, leaving 18 bases between. The CDR3 is 15 amino acids. CDR1 SNHLY and CDR2 FYNNEI come from the germline V gene. CDR3 amino acids: CASDQGRGLTDTQYF. CDR3 nucleotides: TGTGCCAGCGACCAAGGCCGGGGGTTGACAGATACGCAGTATTTT.

This clone came up many times. The gene calls are TRBV12-3 or TRBV12-4 and TRBJ1-5; D perhaps matches TRBD1 (5 bases). The CDR3 sequence is 13 residues long. The germline V and J ends were trimmed by 2 bases and 4 bases, with 6 bases remaining between them. The CDR3 coding sequence is TGTGCCAGCAGTTTACAGGGTAATCAGCCCCAGCATTTT. Translating gives CASSLQGNQPQHF.

This clone was counted a few times. The V and J genes are TRBV6-2 or TRBV6-3 and TRBJ1-1; D gene uncertain. Looked up from germline, CDR1 is MNHEY and CDR2 is SVGEGT. The CDR3 length is 14 residues. The V end was cut by 2 bases, the J end by 3 bases, with 10 bases between. DNA for the CDR3: TGTGCCAGCAGTTACGGGAGATCTGACACTGAAGCTTTCTTT. This encodes CASSYGRSDTEAFF.

The CDR3 nucleotides read TGCGCCAGCAGCTTACAGGGCTCCTACGAGCAGTACTTC. Translating it yields CASSLQGSYEQYF. This chain joins TRBV5-1 and TRBJ2-7, with D maybe TRBD1 (6 bases). The CDR3 is 13 amino acids. Germline CDR1 is SGHRS and CDR2 is YFSETQ. Trimming removed 2 bases at V and 0 bases at J, with 6 bases between.

In this sample, this clone turned up once. This may be a read error: a much more frequent sequence differs by one nucleotide. Other DNA sequences of this sample code for an identical CDR3. V and J are TRBV11-1 and TRBJ2-3; D remains ambiguous. The V end was cut by 1 base, the J end by 4 bases, with 21 bases between. CDR1 is SGHAT and CDR2 is FQDESV in the germline V gene (reference sequence). This CDR3 region has 18 residues. The CDR3 nucleotides are TGTGCCAGCAGCTTAGAAGGCCTGTCAGGAGTGCTGGCAGATACGCAGTATTTT. Its protein is CASSLEGLSGVLADTQYF.

This clone appeared many times. CDR3 nucleotide sequence: TGTGCCAGCAGCCCAGGAGGATATGGCTACACCTTC. As protein: CASSPGGYGYTF. J is TRBJ1-2 and V is TRBV6-1; D gene uncertain. The CDR3 loop spans 12 amino acids. Between the trimmed V and J ends, which lost 6 bases and 5 bases, there was a span of 10 bases. Germline V gives CDR1 MNHNS, CDR2 SASEGT.

This clone was found a few times. This chain links TRBV12-3 or TRBV12-4 with TRBJ1-1, with D perhaps TRBD1 (6 bases). The CDR3 has 15 residues. V dropped 1 base and J dropped 5 bases, with 14 bases sitting between them. The CDR3 bases are TGTGCCAGCAGTTTAGAATGGGTAGGGGGGACTGAAGCTTTCTTT. Translating gives CASSLEWVGGTEAFF.

This clone has more than one count but fewer than ten. This chain joins TRBV5-4 and TRBJ1-3; TRBD1 agrees at 11 bases. CDR3 size: 20 residues. The germline CDR1 and CDR2 sequences are SGHNT and YYREEE (reference sequence). Unmatched junction bases numbered 19, after V lost 0 bases and J lost 8 bases. CDR3 sequence: CASSLAKNFWDRGIGDTIYF. In DNA, the CDR3 is TGTGCCAGCAGCTTGGCTAAAAACTTCTGGGACAGGGGGATAGGGGACACCATATATTTT.

V usage is TRBV20-1 and J usage is TRBJ1-2; a possible D gene is TRBD1 (5 bases). CDR3 size: 15 residues. The germline V gene has CDR1 DFQATT and CDR2 SNEGSKA (reference sequence). Between the trimmed V and J ends, which lost 3 bases and 4 bases, there was a span of 18 bases. The DNA for the CDR3 is TGCAGTGCTAGGACCGCCGGGGGTCAGATCTATGGCTACACCTTC. Amino acid sequence: CSARTAGGQIYGYTF.

This clone was observed a handful of times. The chain recombines TRBV28 with TRBJ2-7; tentative D call: TRBD1 (6 bases). CDR3 length: 15 residues. Germline V gives CDR1 MDHEN, CDR2 SYDVKM. With 8 bases removed from V and 4 bases from J, the gap between germline ends came to 21 bases. Here the CDR3 reads CASREEQGSIYEQYF. The CDR3 DNA sequence: TGTGCCAGCCGAGAAGAACAGGGCTCTATTTACGAGCAGTACTTC.

The rearrangement links TRBV12-3 or TRBV12-4 to TRBJ1-2, with D tentatively TRBD1 (6 bases). The CDR3 totals 15 residues. Trimming removed 8 bases at V and 9 bases at J, with 25 bases between. The CDR3 is CASRPPGASVSCYTF. CDR3 bases: TGTGCCAGCCGCCCCCCGGGGGCTTCCGTATCTTGCTACACCTTC.

The chain employs TRBV6-2 or TRBV6-3 and TRBJ2-3; the match to TRBD1 covers 10 bases. Germline V gene sequence: CDR1 MNHEY, CDR2 SVGEGT. J gave up 3 bases and V 5 bases, and 5 bases lay outside the gene matches. The CDR3 has 15 amino acids. CDR3 protein: CASSLTGGGTDTQYF. CDR3 coding DNA: TGTGCCAGCAGTCTGACAGGGGGCGGGACAGATACGCAGTATTTT.

The chain uses TRBV20-1 and TRBJ1-5, with 11 bases identical to TRBD1. The CDR3 has 15 residues. V lost 0 bases and J lost 5; bases outside the gene matches: 3. CDR1 and CDR2 (germline): DFQATT, SNEGSKA (reference sequence). Here the CDR3 DNA reads TGCAGTGCTAGAGATCCGGGACAGGGGGATCAGCCCCAGCATTTT. The encoded protein is CSARDPGQGDQPQHF.

A few counts support this clone. The genes are TRBV27 and TRBJ1-1, with D perhaps TRBD1 (5 bases). With 3 bases removed from V and 8 bases from J, the gap between germline ends came to 13 bases. The CDR3 length is 13 residues. Germline V gives CDR1 MNHEY, CDR2 SMNVEV (reference sequence). The CDR3 DNA is TGTGCCAGCAGTTTCACAGTCGGGGCCGAAGCTTTCTTT. Translation: CASSFTVGAEAFF.

CDR3 nucleotides: TGTGCCAGCACTTACAGGTCCTACAATGAGCAGTTCTTC. It is translated as CASTYRSYNEQFF. V usage is TRBV12-3 or TRBV12-4 and J usage is TRBJ2-1; weak D call: TRBD1 (5 bases). CDR3 size: 13 residues. V was shortened by 7 bases and J by 1 base, with 8 bases between the two germline ends.

The gene calls are TRBV3-1 and TRBJ1-5, with 10 bases fitting TRBD1. The CDR3 spans 15 residues. After removal of 7 bases from V and 7 bases from J, the junction contained 10 bases not matched to a gene. Germline-derived CDR1 and CDR2 are LGHDT and YNNKEL (reference sequence). CDR3 sequence (DNA): TGTGCCAGCATCCAGGGGGACAGGGGTCTACAGCCCCAGCATTTT. Its translation: CASIQGDRGLQPQHF. The complete variable domain, with remaining parts taken from reference TRBV3-1 and TRBJ1-5, reads DTAVSQTPKYLVTQMGNDKSIKCEQNLGHDTMYWYKQDSKKFLKIMFSYNNKELIINETVPNRFSPKSPDKAHLNLHINSLELGDSAVYFCASIQGDRGLQPQHFGDGTRLSIL.